These 8 T cell receptor beta chains were all obtained from the same sample, sequenced in a study of blood T cell repertoires in COVID-19. The data were produced by immunoSEQ multiplex PCR, yet TCRdb's version contains in-frame clones alone and is incomplete. The data contain 150,000 to 200,000 clones, around 80% of them singletons. The specimen sequenced was peripheral blood. Receptor source: a woman of 80 years or more with active or convalescent COVID-19.

The chain joins TRBV7-9 to TRBJ2-1; TRBD2 matches at 10 bases. Germline V gene data show CDR1 as SEHNR and CDR2 as FQNEAQ (reference sequence). CDR3 length: 15 amino acids. Unmatched junction bases numbered 8, after V lost 6 bases and J lost 6 bases. CDR3 DNA sequence: TGTGCCAGCAGACCCCGGGTAGCGGGGGGCAATGAGCAGTTCTTC. Translated, it gives CASRPRVAGGNEQFF.

Points on this clone: At the DNA level, this CDR3 is encoded by other sequences in the same sample as well. The rearrangement links TRBV20-1 to TRBJ2-3; D may be TRBD1 (5 bases). Germline V gene data show CDR1 as DFQATT and CDR2 as SNEGSKA (reference sequence). The CDR3 is 12 residues long. V lost 4 bases to trimming and J lost 3 bases, with 8 bases between them. The CDR3 bases are TGCAGTGCTACTGACAGAACAGATACGCAGTATTTT. It is translated as CSATDRTDTQYF.

The chain joins TRBV5-1 to TRBJ1-1, with D unclear. CDR1 is SGHRS and CDR2 is YFSETQ in the germline V gene. The CDR3 runs to 16 residues. Trimming cost V 2 bases and J 3 bases, with 17 bases left between them. The CDR3 DNA reads TGCGCCAGCAGCTTTGGGCCAAATAAGGTGGACACTGAAGCTTTCTTT. This translates into CASSFGPNKVDTEAFF.

The chain recombines TRBV6-6 with TRBJ1-2; 8 nucleotides agree with TRBD1. Germline V gene data show CDR1 as MNHNY and CDR2 as SVGAGI (reference sequence). The CDR3 covers 13 residues. The junction had 3 bases not matched to a gene; V was cut back by 6 bases and J by 3 bases. CDR3 bases: TGTGCCAGCAGAATGACAGGGGACTATGGCTACACCTTC. As protein: CASRMTGDYGYTF.

The chain links TRBV3-1 (or the pseudogene TRBV3-2) to TRBJ1-1; 10 bases map to TRBD1. The CDR3 is 15 amino acids. The J segment lost 2 bases and the V segment lost 5 bases, leaving 5 bases of the junction unmatched. CDR1 and CDR2 (germline): LGHDT, YNNKEL (reference sequence). CDR3 sequence: CASSSRDRGNTEAFF. CDR3 nucleotides: TGTGCCAGCAGCTCCCGGGACAGGGGTAACACTGAAGCTTTCTTT.

This clone was seen only once. The chain links TRBV19 to TRBJ2-3; tentatively, D is TRBD1 (5 bases). Germline V gives CDR1 LNHDA, CDR2 SQIVND (reference sequence). The V gene lost 6 bases and the J gene lost 8 bases, with 12 bases spanning the gap. The CDR3 runs 12 residues. CDR3 nucleotide sequence: TGTGCCAGTAGCCCCCGAAGGGGTACGCAGTATTTT. Amino acid sequence: CASSPRRGTQYF.

This chain uses TRBV4-3 with TRBJ2-1; 9 bases align to TRBD2. CDR3 size: 16 residues. V was pared by 1 base and J by 0 bases, with 1 base of the junction left unmatched. Germline V gene lookup returns CDR1 LGHNA and CDR2 YSLEER. The CDR3 DNA is TGCGCCAGCAGCCAAGGTAGCGGGAGCTCCTACAATGAGCAGTTCTTC. Encoded protein: CASSQGSGSSYNEQFF.

The rearrangement joins TRBV3-1 (or the pseudogene TRBV3-2) to TRBJ2-1, with TRBD2 matching 7 bases. J was trimmed by 8 bases and V by 1 base; bases with no gene match: 11. The CDR3 sequence is 16 residues long. Germline CDR1 reads LGHDT; CDR2 reads YNNKEL (reference sequence). Here the CDR3 DNA reads TGTGCCAGCAGCCAAGGGGGACTAATGATGAAAGATGAGCAGTTCTTC. Amino acid sequence: CASSQGGLMMKDEQFF.